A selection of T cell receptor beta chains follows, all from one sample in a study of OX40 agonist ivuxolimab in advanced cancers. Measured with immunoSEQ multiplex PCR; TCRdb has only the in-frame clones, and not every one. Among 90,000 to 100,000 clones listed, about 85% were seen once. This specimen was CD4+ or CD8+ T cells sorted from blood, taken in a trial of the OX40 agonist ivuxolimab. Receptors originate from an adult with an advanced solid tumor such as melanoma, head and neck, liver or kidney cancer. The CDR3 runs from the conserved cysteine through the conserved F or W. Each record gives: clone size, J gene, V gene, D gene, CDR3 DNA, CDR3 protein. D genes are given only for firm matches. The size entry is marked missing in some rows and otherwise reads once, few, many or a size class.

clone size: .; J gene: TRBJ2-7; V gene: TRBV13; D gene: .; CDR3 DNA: TGTGCCAGCAGCTCATTTGAGACTATCTACGAGCAGTACTTC; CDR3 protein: CASSSFETIYEQYF
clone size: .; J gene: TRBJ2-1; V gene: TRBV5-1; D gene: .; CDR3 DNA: TGCGCCAGCAGCTTTATCGGGACTGCAGACAATGAGCAGTTCTTC; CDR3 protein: CASSFIGTADNEQFF
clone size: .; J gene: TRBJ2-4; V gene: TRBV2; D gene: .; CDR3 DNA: TGTGCCAGCAGTGCGAGGACGGGATTAGCCAAAAACATTCAGTACTTC; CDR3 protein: CASSARTGLAKNIQYF
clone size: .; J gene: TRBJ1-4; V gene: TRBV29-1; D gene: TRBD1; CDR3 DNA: TGCAGCGTCTACGACAGGGGCGGTGGAAAACTGTTTTTT; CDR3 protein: CSVYDRGGGKLFF
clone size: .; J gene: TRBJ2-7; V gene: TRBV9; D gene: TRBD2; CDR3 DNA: TGTGCCAGCAGCGGCTCCGGGGGGGAGCTCGAGCAGTACTTC; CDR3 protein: CASSGSGGELEQYF
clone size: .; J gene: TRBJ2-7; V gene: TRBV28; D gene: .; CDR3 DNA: TGTGCCAGCCACCCGGGGGACATTTCCTACGAGCAGTACTTC; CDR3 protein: CASHPGDISYEQYF
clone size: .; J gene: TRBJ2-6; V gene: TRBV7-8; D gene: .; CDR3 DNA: TGTGCCAGCAGTTCAGGTAGCTCTGGGGCCAACGTCCTGACTTTC; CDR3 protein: CASSSGSSGANVLTF
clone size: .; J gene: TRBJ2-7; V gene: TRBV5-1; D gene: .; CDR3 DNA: TGCGCCAGCAGCTTCAGCTCGTCCGGACTATACGAGCAGTACTTC; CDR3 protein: CASSFSSSGLYEQYF
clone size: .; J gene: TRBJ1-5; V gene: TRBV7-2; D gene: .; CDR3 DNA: TGTGCCAGCAGCCTAGGTCCGAGTAGCAATCAGCCCCAGCATTTT; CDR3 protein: CASSLGPSSNQPQHF
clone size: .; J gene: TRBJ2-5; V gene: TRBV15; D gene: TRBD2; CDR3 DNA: TGTGCCACCAGCGGGGAGGGGATGAGTTTCGAGACCCAGTACTTC; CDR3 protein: CATSGEGMSFETQYF
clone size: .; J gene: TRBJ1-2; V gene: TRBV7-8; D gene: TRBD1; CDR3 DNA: TGTGCCAGCAGCTTACCGCGGACAGGGACCCTCTATGGCTACACCTTC; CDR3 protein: CASSLPRTGTLYGYTF
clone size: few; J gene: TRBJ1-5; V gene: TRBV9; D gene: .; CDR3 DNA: TGTGCCAGCAGCGTGACAGGTAGCAATCAGCCCCAGCATTTT; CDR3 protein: CASSVTGSNQPQHF
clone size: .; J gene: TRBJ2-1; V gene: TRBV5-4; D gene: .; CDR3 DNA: TGTGCCAGCAGCTTGTCCCCTGACAATGAGCAGTTCTTC; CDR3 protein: CASSLSPDNEQFF
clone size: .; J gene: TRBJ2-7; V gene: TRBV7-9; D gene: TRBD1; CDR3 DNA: TGTGCCAGCAGCTTAGGGACAGGGGGCATCGAGCAGTACTTC; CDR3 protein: CASSLGTGGIEQYF
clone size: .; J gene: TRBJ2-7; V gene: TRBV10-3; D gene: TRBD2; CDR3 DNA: TGTGCCATCAGAGCCGGGACGGGGGGTTCCTACGAGCAGTACTTC; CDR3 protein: CAIRAGTGGSYEQYF
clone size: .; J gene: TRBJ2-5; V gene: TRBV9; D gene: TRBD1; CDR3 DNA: TGTGCCAGCAGCGTAGAGTCTGGAGAGGGGGCAAGCCGGCAGTACTTC; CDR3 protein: CASSVESGEGASRQYF
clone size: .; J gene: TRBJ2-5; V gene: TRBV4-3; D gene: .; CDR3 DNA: TGCGCCAGCAGCCAAGCCCCGGGTCTACAAGAGACCCAGTACTTC; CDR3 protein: CASSQAPGLQETQYF
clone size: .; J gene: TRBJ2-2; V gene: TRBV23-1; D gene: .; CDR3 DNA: TGCGCCAGCAGCCTCAACTTCACCGGGGAGCTGTTTTTT; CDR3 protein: CASSLNFTGELFF
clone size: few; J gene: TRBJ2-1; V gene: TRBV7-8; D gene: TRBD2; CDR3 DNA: TGTGCCAGCAGCCAGGCCCGGAGACTAGCCCCCTACAATGAGCAGTTCTTC; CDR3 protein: CASSQARRLAPYNEQFF
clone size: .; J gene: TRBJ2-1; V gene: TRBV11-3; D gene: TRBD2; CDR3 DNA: TGTGCCAGCAGCAAAATACAACTAGCGGGTGGTAATGAGCAGTTCTTC; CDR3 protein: CASSKIQLAGGNEQFF
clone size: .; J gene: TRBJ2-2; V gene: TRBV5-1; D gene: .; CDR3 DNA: TGCGCCAGCAGTCTGGTTAGGGCCTTTTCGAACACCGGGGAGCTGTTTTTT; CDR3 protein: CASSLVRAFSNTGELFF
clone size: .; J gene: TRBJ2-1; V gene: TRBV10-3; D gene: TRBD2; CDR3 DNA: TGTGCCATCATGGGGACTAGCGGGAGGGACGAGCAGTTCTTC; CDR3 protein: CAIMGTSGRDEQFF
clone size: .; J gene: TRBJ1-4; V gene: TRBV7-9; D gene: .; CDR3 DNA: TGTGCCAGCAGCTTGGCTGGGTTAGGGGAAAAACTGTTTTTT; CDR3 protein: CASSLAGLGEKLFF
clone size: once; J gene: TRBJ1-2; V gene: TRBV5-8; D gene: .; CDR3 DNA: TGTGCCAGCAGCCACAGGTTCTATGGCTACACCTTC; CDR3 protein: CASSHRFYGYTF
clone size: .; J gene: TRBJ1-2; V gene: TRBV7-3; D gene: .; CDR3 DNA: TGTGCCAGCAGCTTAGCTGGGATCTCTAACTATGGCTACACCTTC; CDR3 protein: CASSLAGISNYGYTF
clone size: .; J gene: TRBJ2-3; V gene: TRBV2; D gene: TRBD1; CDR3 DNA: TGTGCCAGCTTTCCGGGACAGAACACAGATACGCAGTATTTT; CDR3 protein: CASFPGQNTDTQYF
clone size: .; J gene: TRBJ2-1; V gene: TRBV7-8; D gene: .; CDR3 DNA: TGTGCCAGCAGCTTGGTAGGCTACAATGAGCAGTTCTTC; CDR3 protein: CASSLVGYNEQFF
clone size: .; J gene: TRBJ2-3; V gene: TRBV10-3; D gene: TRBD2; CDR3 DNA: TGTGCCATCAGTGTGCTTCTAGCGGGATTGTATACGCAGTATTTT; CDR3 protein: CAISVLLAGLYTQYF
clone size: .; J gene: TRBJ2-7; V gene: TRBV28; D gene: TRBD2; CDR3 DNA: TGTGCCAGCAGACGGACTAGCGGGAGAACCTACGAGCAGTACTTC; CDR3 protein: CASRRTSGRTYEQYF
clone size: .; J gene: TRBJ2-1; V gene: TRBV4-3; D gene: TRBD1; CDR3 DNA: TGCGCCAGCAGCCAAGATTGGAGGACCTTCGGACAGGAGCACAATGAGCAGTTCTTC; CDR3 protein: CASSQDWRTFGQEHNEQFF
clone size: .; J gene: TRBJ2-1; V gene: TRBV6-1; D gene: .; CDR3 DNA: TGTGCCAGCATGCTGGGGCCATACAATGAGCAGTTCTTC; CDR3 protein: CASMLGPYNEQFF
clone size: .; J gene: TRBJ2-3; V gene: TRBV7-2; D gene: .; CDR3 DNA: TGTGCCAGCAGTCAACAGGATTTCACAGATACGCAGTATTTT; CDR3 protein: CASSQQDFTDTQYF
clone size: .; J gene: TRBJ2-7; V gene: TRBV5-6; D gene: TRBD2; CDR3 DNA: TGTGCCAGCAGCTTGGACCCCGCGGGAGCGGCGTACGAGCAGTACTTC; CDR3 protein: CASSLDPAGAAYEQYF
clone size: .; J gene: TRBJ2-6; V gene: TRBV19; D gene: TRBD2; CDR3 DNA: TGTGCCAGCCACGGGGGGGTCGGGGCCAACGTCCTGACTTTC; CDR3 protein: CASHGGVGANVLTF
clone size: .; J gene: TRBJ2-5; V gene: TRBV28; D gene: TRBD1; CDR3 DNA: TGTGCCAGCAGCACGAGGACAGGGCGGGAGACCCAGTACTTC; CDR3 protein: CASSTRTGRETQYF
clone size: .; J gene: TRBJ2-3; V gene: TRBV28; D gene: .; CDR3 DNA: TGTGCCAGCAGTGTCGGGACAAGCCTCACAGATACGCAGTATTTT; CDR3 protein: CASSVGTSLTDTQYF
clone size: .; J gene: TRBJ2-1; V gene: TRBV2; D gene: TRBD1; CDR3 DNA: TGTGCCAGCAGTGAATTAAGATACAGGGGAATCTACAATGAGCAGTTCTTC; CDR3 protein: CASSELRYRGIYNEQFF
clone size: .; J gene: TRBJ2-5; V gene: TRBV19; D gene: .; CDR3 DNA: TGTGCCAGTAGTATTCTAGGAGAGACCCAGTACTTC; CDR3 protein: CASSILGETQYF
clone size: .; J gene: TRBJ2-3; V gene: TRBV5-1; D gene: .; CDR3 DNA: TGCGCCAGCAGCTTGGAAAGGGGCACAGATACGCAGTATTTT; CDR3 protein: CASSLERGTDTQYF
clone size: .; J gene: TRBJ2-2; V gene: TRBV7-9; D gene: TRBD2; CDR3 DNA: TGTGCCAGCAGGAGGCTAGCGGGAGCTAGCGGGGAGCTGTTTTTT; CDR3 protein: CASRRLAGASGELFF
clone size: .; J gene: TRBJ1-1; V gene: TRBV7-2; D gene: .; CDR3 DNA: TGTGCCAGCAGCTCAAGCGGGCAGGGTTGGGCTTTCTTT; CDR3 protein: CASSSSGQGWAFF
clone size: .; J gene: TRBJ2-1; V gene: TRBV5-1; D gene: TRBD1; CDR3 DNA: TGCGCCAGCAGCTACAATACAGGGGAGATAACAAATGAGCAGTTCTTC; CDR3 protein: CASSYNTGEITNEQFF
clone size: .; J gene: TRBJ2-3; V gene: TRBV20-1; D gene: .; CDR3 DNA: TGCAGTGCTGGACAGACAGATACGCAGTATTTT; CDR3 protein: CSAGQTDTQYF
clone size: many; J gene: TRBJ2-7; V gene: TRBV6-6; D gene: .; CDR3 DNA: TGTGCCAGCAGGGGTTACTACGAGCAGTACTTC; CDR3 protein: CASRGYYEQYF
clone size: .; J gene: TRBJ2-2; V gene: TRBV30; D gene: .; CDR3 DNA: TGTGCCTGGTTCCGCAGGGGTAATACCGGGGAGCTGTTTTTT; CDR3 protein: CAWFRRGNTGELFF
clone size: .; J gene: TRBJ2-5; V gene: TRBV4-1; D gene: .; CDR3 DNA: TGCGCCAGCAAAAAAGTAGGAGCCGAGACCCAGTACTTC; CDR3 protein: CASKKVGAETQYF
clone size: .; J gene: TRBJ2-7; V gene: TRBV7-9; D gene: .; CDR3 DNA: TGTGCCAGCAGCCCCGACTCCGGCGAGCAGTACTTC; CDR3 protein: CASSPDSGEQYF